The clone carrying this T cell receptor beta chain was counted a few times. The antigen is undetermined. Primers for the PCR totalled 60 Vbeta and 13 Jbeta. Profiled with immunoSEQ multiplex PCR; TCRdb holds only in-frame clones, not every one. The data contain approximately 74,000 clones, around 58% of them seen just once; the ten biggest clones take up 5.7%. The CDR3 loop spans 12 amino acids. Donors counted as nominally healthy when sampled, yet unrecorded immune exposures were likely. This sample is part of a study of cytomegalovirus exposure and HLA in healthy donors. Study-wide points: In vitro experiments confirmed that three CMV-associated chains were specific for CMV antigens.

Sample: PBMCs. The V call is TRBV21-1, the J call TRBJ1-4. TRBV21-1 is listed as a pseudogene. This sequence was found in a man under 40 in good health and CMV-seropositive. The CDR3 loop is CASSNRGEKLFF. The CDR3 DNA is TGTGCCAGCAGCAATCGGGGTGAAAAACTGTTTTTT.